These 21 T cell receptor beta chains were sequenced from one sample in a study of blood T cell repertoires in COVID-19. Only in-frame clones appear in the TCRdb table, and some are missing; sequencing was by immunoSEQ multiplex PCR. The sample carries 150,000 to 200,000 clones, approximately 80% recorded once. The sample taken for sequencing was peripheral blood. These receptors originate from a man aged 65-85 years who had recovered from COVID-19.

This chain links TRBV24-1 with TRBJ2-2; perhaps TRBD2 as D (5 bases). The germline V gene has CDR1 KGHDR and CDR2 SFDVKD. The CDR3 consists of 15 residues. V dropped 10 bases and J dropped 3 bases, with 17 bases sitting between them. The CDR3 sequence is CATMERGPDTGELFF. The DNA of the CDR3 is TGTGCCACGATGGAGAGAGGGCCGGACACCGGGGAGCTGTTTTTT.

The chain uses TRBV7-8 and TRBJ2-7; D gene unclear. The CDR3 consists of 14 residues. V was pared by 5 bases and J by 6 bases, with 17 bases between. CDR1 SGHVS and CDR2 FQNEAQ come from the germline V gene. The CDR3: CASSHLDHRTEQYF. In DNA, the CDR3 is TGTGCCAGCAGCCACCTTGACCACAGAACCGAGCAGTACTTC.

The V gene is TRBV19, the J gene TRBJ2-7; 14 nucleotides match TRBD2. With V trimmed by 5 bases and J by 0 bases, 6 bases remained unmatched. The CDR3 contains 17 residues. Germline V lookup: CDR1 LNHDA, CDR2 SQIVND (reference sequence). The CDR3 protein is CASSVGLAGGRSYEQYF. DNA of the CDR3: TGTGCCAGTAGTGTCGGACTAGCGGGAGGACGCTCCTACGAGCAGTACTTC.

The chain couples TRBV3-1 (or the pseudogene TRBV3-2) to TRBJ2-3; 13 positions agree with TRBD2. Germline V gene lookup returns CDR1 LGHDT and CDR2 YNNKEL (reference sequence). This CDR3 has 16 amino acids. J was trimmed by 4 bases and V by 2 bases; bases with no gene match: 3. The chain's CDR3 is CASSQWTSGSADTQYF. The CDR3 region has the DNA TGTGCCAGCAGCCAATGGACTAGCGGGAGCGCAGATACGCAGTATTTT.

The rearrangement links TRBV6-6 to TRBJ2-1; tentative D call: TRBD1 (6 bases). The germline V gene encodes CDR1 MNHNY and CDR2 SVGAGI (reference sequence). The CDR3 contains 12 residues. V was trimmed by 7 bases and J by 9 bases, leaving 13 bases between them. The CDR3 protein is CASNRETGEQFF. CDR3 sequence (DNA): TGTGCCAGCAACAGGGAGACTGGTGAGCAGTTCTTC.

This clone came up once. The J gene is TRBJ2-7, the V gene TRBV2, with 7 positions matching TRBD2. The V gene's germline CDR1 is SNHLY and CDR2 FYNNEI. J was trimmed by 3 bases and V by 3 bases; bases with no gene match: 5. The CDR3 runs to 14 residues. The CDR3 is CASSDGRGNYEQYF. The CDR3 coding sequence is TGTGCCAGCAGTGATGGGCGGGGGAACTACGAGCAGTACTTC.

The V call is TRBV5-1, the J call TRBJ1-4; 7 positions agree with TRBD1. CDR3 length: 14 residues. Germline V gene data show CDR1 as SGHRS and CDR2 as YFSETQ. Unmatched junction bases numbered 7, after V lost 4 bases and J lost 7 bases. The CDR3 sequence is CASSPTGLSEKLFF. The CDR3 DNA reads TGCGCCAGCAGCCCGACAGGGCTTAGTGAAAAACTGTTTTTT.

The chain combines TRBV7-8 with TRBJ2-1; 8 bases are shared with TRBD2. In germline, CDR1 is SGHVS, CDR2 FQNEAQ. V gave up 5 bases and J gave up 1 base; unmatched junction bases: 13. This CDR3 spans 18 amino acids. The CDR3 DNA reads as TGTGCCAGCAGCCCCACACGGGAGAGCGGGAGTTCCTACAATGAGCAGTTCTTC. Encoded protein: CASSPTRESGSSYNEQFF.

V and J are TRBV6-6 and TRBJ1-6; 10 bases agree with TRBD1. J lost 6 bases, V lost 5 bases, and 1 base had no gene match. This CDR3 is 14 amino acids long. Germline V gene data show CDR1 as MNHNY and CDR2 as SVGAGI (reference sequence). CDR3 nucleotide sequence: TGTGCCAGCAGTCGGGACAGGGGTAATTCACCCCTCCACTTT. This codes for CASSRDRGNSPLHF.

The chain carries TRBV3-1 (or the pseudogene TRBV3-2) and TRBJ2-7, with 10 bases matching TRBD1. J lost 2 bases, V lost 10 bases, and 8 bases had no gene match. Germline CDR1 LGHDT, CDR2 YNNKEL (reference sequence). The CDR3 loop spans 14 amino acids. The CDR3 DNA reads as TGTGCCACCGGACCGACAGGGGGCACCTACGAGCAGTACTTC. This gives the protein CATGPTGGTYEQYF.

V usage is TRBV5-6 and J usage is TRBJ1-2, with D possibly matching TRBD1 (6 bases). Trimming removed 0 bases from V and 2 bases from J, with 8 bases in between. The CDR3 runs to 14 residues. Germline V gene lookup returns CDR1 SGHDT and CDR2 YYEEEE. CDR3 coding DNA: TGTGCCAGCAGCTTGGGGGGGCAGAACTATGGCTACACCTTC. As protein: CASSLGGQNYGYTF.

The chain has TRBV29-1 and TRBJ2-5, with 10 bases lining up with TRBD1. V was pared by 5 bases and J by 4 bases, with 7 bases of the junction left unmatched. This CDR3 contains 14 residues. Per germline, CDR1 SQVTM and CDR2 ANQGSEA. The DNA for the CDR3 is TGCAGCGTTTCCCCGGGACAGGGGCGAGAGACCCAGTACTTC. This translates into CSVSPGQGRETQYF.

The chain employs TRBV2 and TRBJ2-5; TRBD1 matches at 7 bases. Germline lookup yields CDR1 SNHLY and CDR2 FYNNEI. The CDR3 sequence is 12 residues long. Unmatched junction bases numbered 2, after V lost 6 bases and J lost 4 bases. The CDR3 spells CASRYRGETQYF. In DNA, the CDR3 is TGTGCCAGCAGATACAGGGGAGAGACCCAGTACTTC. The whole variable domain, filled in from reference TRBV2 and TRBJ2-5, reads EPEVTQTPSHQVTQMGQEVILRCVPISNHLYFYWYRQILGQKVEFLVSFYNNEISEKSEIFDDQFSVERPDGSNFTLKIRSTKLEDSAMYFCASRYRGETQYFGPGTRLLVL.

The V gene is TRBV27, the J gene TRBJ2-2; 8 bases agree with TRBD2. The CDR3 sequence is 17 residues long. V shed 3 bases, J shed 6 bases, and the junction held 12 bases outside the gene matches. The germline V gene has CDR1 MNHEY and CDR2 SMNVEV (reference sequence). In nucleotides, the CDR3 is TGTGCCAGCAGTTTCGGGGGACTAGTAAGAGGTGCCGGGGAGCTGTTTTTT. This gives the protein CASSFGGLVRGAGELFF.

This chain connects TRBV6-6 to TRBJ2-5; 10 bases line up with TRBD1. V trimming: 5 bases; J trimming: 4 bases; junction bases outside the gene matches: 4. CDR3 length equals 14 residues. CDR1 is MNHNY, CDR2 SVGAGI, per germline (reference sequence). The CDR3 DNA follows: TGTGCCAGCAGTCTGACAGGGGGCCTAGAGACCCAGTACTTC. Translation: CASSLTGGLETQYF.

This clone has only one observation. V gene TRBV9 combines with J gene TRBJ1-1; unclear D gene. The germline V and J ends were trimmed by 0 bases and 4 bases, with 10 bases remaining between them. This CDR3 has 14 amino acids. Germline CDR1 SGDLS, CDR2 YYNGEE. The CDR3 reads CASSVATLATEAFF. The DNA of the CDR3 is TGTGCCAGCAGCGTAGCTACCCTAGCCACTGAAGCTTTCTTT.

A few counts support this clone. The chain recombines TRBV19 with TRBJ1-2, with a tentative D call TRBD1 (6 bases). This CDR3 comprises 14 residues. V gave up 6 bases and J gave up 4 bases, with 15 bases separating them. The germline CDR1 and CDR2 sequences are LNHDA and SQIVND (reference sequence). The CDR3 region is CASRPQGIAYGYTF. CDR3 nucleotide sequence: TGTGCCAGTAGGCCACAGGGAATCGCCTATGGCTACACCTTC.

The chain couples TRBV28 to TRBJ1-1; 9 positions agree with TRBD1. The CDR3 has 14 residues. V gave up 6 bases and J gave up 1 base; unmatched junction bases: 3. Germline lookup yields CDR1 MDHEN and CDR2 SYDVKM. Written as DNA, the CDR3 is TGTGCCAGCAGCTCGGGACAGGGGAACACTGAAGCTTTCTTT. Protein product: CASSSGQGNTEAFF.

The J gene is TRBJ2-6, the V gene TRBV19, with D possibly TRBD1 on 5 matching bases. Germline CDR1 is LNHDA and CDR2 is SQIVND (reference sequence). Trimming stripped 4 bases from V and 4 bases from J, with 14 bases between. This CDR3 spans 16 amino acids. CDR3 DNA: TGTGCCAGTAGTACCTTCAGGGTCTCGGGGGCCAACGTCCTGACTTTC. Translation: CASSTFRVSGANVLTF.

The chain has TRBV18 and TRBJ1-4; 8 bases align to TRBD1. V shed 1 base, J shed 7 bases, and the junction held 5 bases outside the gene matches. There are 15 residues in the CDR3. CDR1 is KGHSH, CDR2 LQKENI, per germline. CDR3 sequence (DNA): TGTGCCAGCTCACCACGGGCAGGGGGCGTTGAAAAACTGTTTTTT. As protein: CASSPRAGGVEKLFF.

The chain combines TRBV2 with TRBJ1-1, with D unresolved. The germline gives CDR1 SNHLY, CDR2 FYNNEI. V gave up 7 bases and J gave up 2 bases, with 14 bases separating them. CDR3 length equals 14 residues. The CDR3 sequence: CASTFQRANTEAFF. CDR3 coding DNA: TGTGCCAGCACCTTTCAGAGGGCTAACACTGAAGCTTTCTTT. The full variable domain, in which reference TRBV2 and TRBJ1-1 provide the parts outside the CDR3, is EPEVTQTPSHQVTQMGQEVILRCVPISNHLYFYWYRQILGQKVEFLVSFYNNEISEKSEIFDDQFSVERPDGSNFTLKIRSTKLEDSAMYFCASTFQRANTEAFFGQGTRLTVV.